This T cell receptor (beta chain) stems from a study of blood T cell repertoires in COVID-19 (dated by TCRdb to the early 2020s). About the full investigation: The collaborator samples originated in the United States, Italy and Spain and spanned the acute and convalescent phases of COVID-19. The material from the prospective study consisted of cDNA or gDNA derived from T cells, B-cell-depleted T cells, or PBMCs. The dataset comprised deeply sampled blood TCRbeta repertoires from subjects exposed to, actively infected with, or recovered from COVID-19. The repertoires were made available in a free public database intended to serve as a resource for research on the immune response to SARS-CoV-2. Samples were obtained from the ongoing ImmuneRACE study (first 160 participants) and from over a thousand subjects provided by 6 global collaborators. A de-identified subject ID, COVID-19 status, age in years and sex were almost always included in the sample metadata. Where available, HLA class I and class II types were obtained from metadata supplied by the sample provider rather than from assay-based typing. Study-wide findings and limitations: The amount of clinical and demographic metadata varied by source and participant and was provided uncurated.

As for this clone: Its antigen target is currently unknown. No much larger clonotype is one base removed from it; base qualities were not supplied.

Whole blood was collected in K2EDTA tubes by collaborating institutions according to the institutions' own protocols. For TCRbeta analysis, collaborator samples were shipped as frozen whole blood, as isolated PBMCs, or as DNA extracted from either sample type. TCRbeta CDR3 regions were amplified from genomic DNA using the immunoSEQ Assay, a bias-controlled multiplex PCR. In the source study's methods: Nucleated cell counts per sample were estimated from amplification of reference gene primers within the assay. Sequence reads were collapsed and filtered to measure the absolute abundance of every unique TCRbeta CDR3 rearrangement. For each sample, productive Simpson clonality was calculated as the square root of Simpson's diversity index across productive rearrangements. The table was pulled from immuneACCESS by TCRdb, which kept in-frame rearrangements only. Such tables lose some clones; where checked, under half of the loss comes from unresolved V genes, and the rest has no known cause. D and trimming were read from the DNA, whereas the V and J calls and clone size are those reported in that table. For this sample there are roughly 140,000 clones; nearly 90% appear just once. The top ten clones comprise over 1.5% of the sample.

Including cysteine and phenylalanine, the CDR3 has 22 amino acids. Of all the DNA, just the CDR3 is kept, 66 bases in frame from base 1. V is cut by 1 base and J by 2 bases, and the space between the germline ends is 35 bases. Sequences GTSNPN (CDR1) and SVGIG (CDR2) are obtained from the germline V gene (reference sequence). This chain joins TRBV30 to TRBJ2-5; the best D guess is TRBD2, with 6 bases matching. This TCR derives from a man aged 70 or older with acute or convalescent COVID-19. Sequencing was done on a sample of peripheral blood. The nucleotide sequence is TGTGCCTGGAGTGCCCCCTACCGAATGACTAGTACGCTAGGCGGGGATCAAGAGACCCAGTACTTC. Translated, this gives CAWSAPYRMTSTLGGDQETQYF.